Following are 29 T cell receptor beta chains from one sample sequenced in a study of cytomegalovirus exposure and HLA in healthy donors. The PCR had 60 Vbeta and 13 Jbeta primers. Assay used: immunoSEQ multiplex PCR; TCRdb lists only in-frame clones, some missing. The table shows about 200,000 clones, with around 79% occurring only once. The sample comprised PBMCs. These receptors were taken from a man between 18 and 29 years old in good health and CMV-seronegative.

The chain employs TRBV18 and TRBJ1-5; D may be TRBD1 (5 bases). Germline V gene data show CDR1 as KGHSH and CDR2 as LQKENI. V was shortened by 3 bases and J by 8 bases, with 17 bases between the two germline ends. This CDR3 contains 15 residues. As DNA, the CDR3 is TGTGCCAGCTCACCGGTGGCGGGACTTAGGGAGCCCCAGCATTTT. Its protein is CASSPVAGLREPQHF.

The V gene is TRBV6-4, the J gene TRBJ2-3; 11 bases align to TRBD2. V lost 6 bases, J lost 0 bases, and 5 bases stayed unmatched. This CDR3 has 16 residues. Germline V gene sequence: CDR1 MRHNA, CDR2 SNTAGT. CDR3 nucleotide sequence: TGTGCCAGCAGCCCGGGACTAGCGGCTAGCACAGATACGCAGTATTTT. It codes for CASSPGLAASTDTQYF.

The V and J genes are TRBV15 and TRBJ2-1; the D is unclear. Germline CDR1 is LNHNV and CDR2 is YYDKDF (reference sequence). V shed 0 bases and J shed 9 bases, with 12 bases lying between them. The CDR3 runs to 14 residues. CDR3 sequence (DNA): TGTGCCACCAGCAGAGATTTGGTCACCGGTGAGCAGTTCTTC. It yields the protein CATSRDLVTGEQFF.

V is TRBV28 and J is TRBJ1-1; D call uncertain. CDR3 size: 11 residues. Germline CDR1 reads MDHEN; CDR2 reads SYDVKM. V was shortened by 8 bases and J by 2 bases, with 6 bases between the two germline ends. In DNA form, the CDR3 reads TGTGCCAGCCAGACAAACACTGAAGCTTTCTTT. Its translation is CASQTNTEAFF. Drawing the rest from reference TRBV28 and TRBJ1-1, the complete variable domain is DVKVTQSSRYLVKRTGEKVFLECVQDMDHENMFWYRQDPGLGLRLIYFSYDVKMKEKGDIPEGYSVSREKKERFSLILESASTNQTSMYLCASQTNTEAFFGQGTRLTVV.

V and J are TRBV2 and TRBJ2-1; TRBD2 agrees at 14 bases. The V gene's germline CDR1 is SNHLY and CDR2 FYNNEI. The CDR3 runs to 17 residues. V lost 6 bases and J lost 5; bases outside the gene matches: 9. The CDR3 region is CASRGRTSGRIDNEQFF. CDR3 bases: TGTGCCAGCAGAGGAAGGACTAGCGGGAGGATAGACAATGAGCAGTTCTTC.

The gene calls are TRBV15 and TRBJ2-3; no reliable D call. The ends were cut back, 0 bases at V and 2 bases at J, with 6 bases in the middle. Germline V gene data show CDR1 as LNHNV and CDR2 as YYDKDF (reference sequence). This CDR3 is 14 amino acids long. CDR3 sequence: CATSRDHSTDTQYF. CDR3 sequence (DNA): TGTGCCACCAGCAGAGATCATTCCACAGATACGCAGTATTTT.

J is TRBJ1-6 and V is TRBV10-3, with D possibly being TRBD1 (5 bases). Germline CDR1 reads ENHRY; CDR2 reads SYGVKD. The CDR3 length is 15 residues. Trimming took off 2 bases at V and 8 bases at J, with 13 bases between the two ends. The DNA for the CDR3 is TGTGCCATCAGTGAGATGGGGGGTTCGGATTCACCCCTCCACTTT. This codes for CAISEMGGSDSPLHF.

The chain joins TRBV19 to TRBJ2-3; the match to TRBD2 covers 10 bases. Per germline, CDR1 LNHDA and CDR2 SQIVND (reference sequence). Losses at the gene ends were 0 bases for V and 5 bases for J; bases not matched to a gene: 8. This CDR3 is 17 amino acids long. CDR3 region: CASSIDPRLAGRDTQYF. The CDR3 DNA is TGTGCCAGTAGTATAGACCCCCGACTAGCGGGCAGAGATACGCAGTATTTT. The variable domain in full, completed from reference TRBV19 and TRBJ2-3, reads DGGITQSPKYLFRKEGQNVTLSCEQNLNHDAMYWYRQDPGQGLRLIYYSQIVNDFQKGDIAEGYSVSREKKESFPLTVTSAQKNPTAFYLCASSIDPRLAGRDTQYFGPGTRLTVL.

The chain links TRBV4-3 to TRBJ2-1; D possibly corresponds to TRBD1 (5 bases). The CDR3 spans 11 residues. Germline values: CDR1 LGHNA, CDR2 YSLEER. Trimming removed 8 bases from V and 10 bases from J, with 12 bases in between. Here the CDR3 reads CASGDSSEQFF. The CDR3 DNA sequence: TGCGCCAGCGGCGACAGCTCGGAGCAGTTCTTC.

This chain links TRBV7-8 with TRBJ2-2, with 13 bases identical to TRBD2. The CDR3 runs 17 residues. V trimming: 7 bases; J trimming: 2 bases; junction bases outside the gene matches: 7. Germline V lookup: CDR1 SGHVS, CDR2 FQNEAQ. The CDR3 bases are TGTGCCAGCACCTGGACTAGCGGGGGAGTAAACACCGGGGAGCTGTTTTTT. This translates into CASTWTSGGVNTGELFF.

Comment on this clone: At one end, the junction sequence differs from germline, possibly due to a read error. J is TRBJ2-1 and V is TRBV4-2, with 8 bases lining up with TRBD2. The CDR3 runs to 14 residues. Germline V gene lookup returns CDR1 LGHNA and CDR2 YNFKEQ. CDR3 DNA: TGTGCCAGCAGCCAACAGCGGGAGTACAATGAGCAGCTCTTC. This codes for CASSQQREYNEQLF.

The chain has TRBV28 and TRBJ2-1; a possible D gene is TRBD1 (7 bases). V was shortened by 2 bases and J by 4 bases, with 18 bases between the two germline ends. The CDR3 spans 17 residues. Germline-derived CDR1 and CDR2 are MDHEN and SYDVKM. The CDR3: CASSLGAAGQRYNEQFF. CDR3 coding DNA: TGTGCCAGCAGTTTAGGAGCGGCGGGACAGCGATACAATGAGCAGTTCTTC.

By share, this clone counts as medium-sized. The chain combines TRBV4-2 with TRBJ2-6; D gene ambiguous. Trimming removed 0 bases from V and 1 base from J, with 7 bases in between. The germline V gene encodes CDR1 LGHNA and CDR2 YNFKEQ. The CDR3 runs to 16 residues. The CDR3 sequence is CASSQDATSGANVLTF. The CDR3 DNA reads as TGTGCCAGCAGCCAAGATGCCACTTCTGGGGCCAACGTCCTGACTTTC.

The DNA of the CDR3 is TGTGCCAGCAGCGCTTGGACAGGGGCTGGCAATGAGCAGTTCTTC. Its protein is CASSAWTGAGNEQFF. The V gene is TRBV7-9, the J gene TRBJ2-1; 9 nucleotides agree with TRBD1. V lost 5 bases, J lost 6 bases, and 8 bases stayed unmatched. This CDR3 has 15 amino acids. Germline V gene data show CDR1 as SEHNR and CDR2 as FQNEAQ (reference sequence).

This clone was seen a few times. CDR3 protein: CASSLAPLPLGQGHYGYTF. CDR3 nucleotides: TGTGCCAGCAGCTTAGCCCCATTACCCTTAGGACAGGGGCACTATGGCTACACCTTC. The gene calls are TRBV7-8 and TRBJ1-2, with 9 nucleotides matching TRBD1. CDR3 size: 19 residues. V lost 0 bases to trimming and J lost 3 bases; unmatched junction nucleotides: 14. Germline V gene sequence: CDR1 SGHVS, CDR2 FQNEAQ.

The chain has TRBV9 and TRBJ1-2; TRBD1 matches at 10 bases. Germline assignment: CDR1 SGDLS and CDR2 YYNGEE. The CDR3 is made up of 15 amino acids. Germline trimming cut 3 bases from V and 8 bases from J; bases unmatched to any gene: 10. CDR3 region: CASSARDRGIRGYTF. The DNA for the CDR3 is TGTGCCAGCAGCGCCCGGGACAGGGGAATTCGAGGCTACACCTTC.

The rearrangement links TRBV27 to TRBJ2-3, with a weak D call TRBD2 (6 bases). CDR3 length equals 15 residues. With 1 base removed from V and 2 bases from J, the gap between germline ends came to 10 bases. The germline V gene encodes CDR1 MNHEY and CDR2 SMNVEV (reference sequence). The CDR3 loop is CASSLYGGDTDTQYF. CDR3 DNA sequence: TGTGCCAGCAGTTTATACGGGGGAGACACAGATACGCAGTATTTT.

The J gene is TRBJ1-2, the V gene TRBV7-9, with TRBD1 matching 10 bases. Germline loops: CDR1 SEHNR, CDR2 FQNEAQ (reference sequence). V trimming: 5 bases; J trimming: 8 bases; junction bases outside the gene matches: 8. This CDR3 spans 14 amino acids. The DNA of the CDR3 is TGTGCCAGCAGCGATACCGGGACAGGGGAGGGCTACACCTTC. It codes for CASSDTGTGEGYTF.

This chain links TRBV7-8 with TRBJ2-5, with no clear D. With 2 bases removed from V and 5 bases from J, the gap between germline ends came to 9 bases. The germline V gene has CDR1 SGHVS and CDR2 FQNEAQ. The CDR3 runs 13 residues. CDR3: CASSLIPRETQYF. The CDR3, as DNA: TGTGCCAGCAGCTTAATCCCACGGGAGACCCAGTACTTC.

This chain joins TRBV5-6 and TRBJ2-5; possible D gene TRBD1, 6 bases. The CDR3 extends over 18 amino acids. Germline V gives CDR1 SGHDT, CDR2 YYEEEE. V was pared by 0 bases and J by 3 bases, with 21 bases between. CDR3 region: CASSLGQGRLMEEETQYF. The CDR3 DNA follows: TGTGCCAGCAGCTTGGGGCAGGGGCGATTGATGGAGGAAGAGACCCAGTACTTC.

This chain uses TRBV2 with TRBJ2-2, with TRBD2 matching over 10 bases. The germline CDR1 and CDR2 sequences are SNHLY and FYNNEI. V shed 6 bases, J shed 2 bases, and the junction held 6 bases outside the gene matches. This CDR3 has 16 residues. CDR3 amino acids: CASRTGTSVNTGELFF. Here the CDR3 DNA reads TGTGCCAGCAGAACCGGGACTAGCGTTAACACCGGGGAGCTGTTTTTT.

The chain combines TRBV28 with TRBJ2-3; D gene unclear. The CDR3 extends over 12 amino acids. Trimming pared 5 bases from V and 3 bases from J, leaving 6 bases between. Germline loops: CDR1 MDHEN, CDR2 SYDVKM. The CDR3 DNA is TGTGCCAGCAGTCCCCCTACAGATACGCAGTATTTT. Translating it yields CASSPPTDTQYF. Complete variable domain (other parts from reference TRBV28 and TRBJ2-3): DVKVTQSSRYLVKRTGEKVFLECVQDMDHENMFWYRQDPGLGLRLIYFSYDVKMKEKGDIPEGYSVSREKKERFSLILESASTNQTSMYLCASSPPTDTQYFGPGTRLTVL.

V gene TRBV14 combines with J gene TRBJ2-1, with TRBD1 matching 9 bases. The germline CDR1 and CDR2 sequences are SGHDN and FVKESK. CDR3 length: 18 residues. The J segment lost 4 bases and the V segment lost 0 bases, leaving 10 bases of the junction unmatched. CDR3 residues: CASSQDLSWGTGYNEQFF. Written as DNA, the CDR3 is TGTGCCAGCAGCCAAGATTTGTCGTGGGGGACAGGGTACAATGAGCAGTTCTTC.

V is TRBV6-1 and J is TRBJ1-1; 7 bases are a match to TRBD1. V lost 4 bases to trimming and J lost 5 bases; unmatched junction nucleotides: 7. This CDR3 contains 14 residues. From germline, CDR1 is MNHNS and CDR2 SASEGT. The CDR3 region is CASSVTGEGTEAFF. The CDR3 DNA is TGTGCCAGCAGTGTAACAGGGGAAGGGACTGAAGCTTTCTTT.

V usage is TRBV19 and J usage is TRBJ2-3, with 10 bases aligning to TRBD2. This CDR3 region has 15 residues. V gave up 4 bases and J gave up 2 bases; unmatched junction bases: 3. Germline V CDR1 and CDR2: LNHDA, SQIVND (reference sequence). The CDR3 nucleotides are TGTGCCAGTAGTACTAGCGGGGGAATCACAGATACGCAGTATTTT. Protein: CASSTSGGITDTQYF.

The CDR3 bases are TGTGCCAGCATTCCGGGACAGGGTACAGATACGCAGTATTTT. Encoded protein: CASIPGQGTDTQYF. This chain uses TRBV28 with TRBJ2-3; TRBD1 matches 9 bases. The length of the CDR3 is 14 residues. The germline V gene has CDR1 MDHEN and CDR2 SYDVKM. V dropped 7 bases and J dropped 3; count of bases not matched to a gene: 5.

On this clone itself: The junction and the germline gene differ at one end; a read error may be behind it. The rearrangement joins TRBV7-9 to TRBJ2-7; 7 positions agree with TRBD2. The CDR3 spans 16 residues. In germline, CDR1 is SEHNR, CDR2 FQNEAQ (reference sequence). The CDR3 is CSSSSPSGDFPYEQYF. CDR3 DNA: TGTTCCAGCAGCTCCCCCAGCGGGGACTTTCCCTACGAGCAGTACTTC.

This clone has a handful of counts. The gene calls are TRBV30 and TRBJ1-3; TRBD1 might be the D (5 bases). Trimming shortened V by 3 bases and J by 1 base, and 10 bases separated the two germline ends. There are 14 residues in the CDR3. The germline CDR1 and CDR2 sequences are GTSNPN and SVGIG (reference sequence). In DNA form, the CDR3 reads TGTGCCTGGAGGGGGGGAGGTTCTGGAAACACCATATATTTT. Its protein product is CAWRGGGSGNTIYF.

The chain joins TRBV10-3 to TRBJ2-2; D perhaps matches TRBD1 (6 bases). Germline values: CDR1 ENHRY, CDR2 SYGVKD. The CDR3 runs to 14 residues. V lost 4 bases, J lost 1 base, and 7 bases lay in between. The CDR3 sequence: CAISVDRNTGELFF. DNA of the CDR3: TGTGCCATCAGTGTGGACAGGAACACCGGGGAGCTGTTTTTT.